The rows below give T cell receptor beta chains drawn from one sample of a study of T-cell memory formation after mild COVID-19. In TCRdb, the 5' RACE reads were re-called with MiXCR into one record per CDR3 protein. The top ten hold about a fifth of the sample, which has about 340,000 distinct CDR3 sequences, roughly 15% seen once. Material: PBMCs or a T cell subset sorted from them (not recorded which). These receptors came from a man between 18 and 29 years old who had mild COVID-19 (a few samples of this study predate the infection). Cell type and time point are not known. Both conserved end residues are part of each CDR3. A D gene is named only where the DNA matches it firmly. Only some rows state a clone size, as once, few, many or a class for expanded clones.

D: NA
V: TRBV6-6
J: TRBJ1-5
size: few
CDR3: CASSPMGQAGNQPQHF
DNA: TGTGCCAGCAGTCCCATGGGACAAGCGGGCAATCAGCCCCAGCATTTT

D: TRBD1
V: TRBV10-2
J: TRBJ1-1
size: few
CDR3: CASLGQGVGAFF
DNA: TGCGCCAGCTTAGGACAGGGAGTAGGAGCTTTCTTT

D: NA
V: TRBV7-9
J: TRBJ1-4
size: few
CDR3: CASRLDGAEANEKLFF
DNA: TGTGCCAGCAGATTGGACGGAGCGGAGGCTAATGAAAAACTGTTTTTT

D: TRBD1
V: TRBV12-3/TRBV12-4
J: TRBJ1-1
size: NA
CDR3: CATSGGQKNTEAFF
DNA: TGTGCCACTTCCGGGGGACAGAAGAACACTGAAGCTTTCTTT

D: TRBD2
V: TRBV10-1
J: TRBJ2-1
size: NA
CDR3: CASRSRGAEQFF
DNA: TGCGCCAGCAGATCGCGGGGGGCCGAGCAGTTCTTC

D: NA
V: TRBV7-8
J: TRBJ1-5
size: few
CDR3: CASSPGRAEPQHF
DNA: TGTGCCAGCAGCCCCGGCAGGGCTGAGCCCCAGCATTTT

D: NA
V: TRBV9
J: TRBJ2-1
size: NA
CDR3: CASSVVWRDEQFF
DNA: TGTGCCAGCAGCGTAGTCTGGCGGGATGAGCAGTTCTTC

D: TRBD1
V: TRBV2
J: TRBJ1-5
size: NA
CDR3: CASGGTGPDNQPQHF
DNA: TGTGCCAGCGGCGGGACAGGCCCGGACAATCAGCCCCAGCATTTT

D: TRBD1
V: TRBV5-1
J: TRBJ1-2
size: few
CDR3: CASRSGTVAGYTF
DNA: TGCGCCAGCAGATCCGGGACAGTGGCTGGCTACACCTTC

D: NA
V: TRBV6-5
J: TRBJ1-5
size: few
CDR3: CASNRGQGQPQHF
DNA: TGTGCCAGCAACCGGGGGCAGGGTCAGCCCCAGCATTTT

D: NA
V: TRBV6-2/TRBV6-3
J: TRBJ1-6
size: few
CDR3: CASRGWNSPLHF
DNA: TGTGCCAGCCGGGGATGGAATTCACCCCTCCACTTT

D: NA
V: TRBV3-1
J: TRBJ1-2
size: many
CDR3: CASSQERSDGRTKTF
DNA: TGTGCCAGCAGCCAAGAAAGGTCGGATGGGCGGACAAAGACCTTC

D: NA
V: TRBV5-1
J: TRBJ1-1
size: NA
CDR3: CASSLYQRNTEAFF
DNA: TGCGCCAGCAGCTTGTACCAACGGAACACTGAAGCTTTCTTT

D: NA
V: TRBV5-1
J: TRBJ1-2
size: NA
CDR3: CASSFRRHYGYTF
DNA: TGCGCCAGCAGCTTTCGCAGACACTATGGCTACACCTTC

D: NA
V: TRBV7-9
J: TRBJ2-2
size: NA
CDR3: CASTTGELFF
DNA: TGTGCCAGCACCACCGGGGAGCTGTTTTTT

D: NA
V: TRBV7-7
J: TRBJ2-1
size: few
CDR3: CASSSGFLNEQFF
DNA: TGTGCCAGCAGCTCGGGTTTCCTCAATGAGCAGTTCTTC

D: TRBD2
V: TRBV11-2
J: TRBJ2-1
size: few
CDR3: CASSPGTSGGYEQFF
DNA: TGTGCCAGCAGCCCCGGGACTAGCGGGGGTTATGAGCAGTTCTTC

D: TRBD1
V: TRBV7-6
J: TRBJ1-5
size: NA
CDR3: CASSPTGGDQPQHF
DNA: TGTGCCAGCAGCCCCACAGGGGGGGATCAGCCCCAGCATTTT

D: NA
V: TRBV12-3/TRBV12-4
J: TRBJ2-5
size: few
CDR3: CASRLDSLEETQYF
DNA: TGTGCCAGCAGGTTAGACTCCTTGGAAGAGACCCAGTACTTC

D: TRBD2
V: TRBV11-2
J: TRBJ2-5
size: NA
CDR3: CASSPSSGAPSGTQYF
DNA: TGTGCCAGCAGCCCGAGTAGCGGGGCCCCTTCAGGGACCCAGTACTTC

D: NA
V: TRBV10-1
J: TRBJ2-1
size: NA
CDR3: CASSELLGNEQFF
DNA: TGCGCCAGCAGTGAGTTATTAGGCAATGAGCAGTTCTTC

D: NA
V: TRBV20-1
J: TRBJ2-1
size: NA
CDR3: CSATGRAILGGQFF
DNA: TGCAGTGCTACCGGTAGAGCGATATTAGGTGGGCAGTTCTTC

D: TRBD1
V: TRBV27
J: TRBJ2-2
size: few
CDR3: CASILTGTGNTGELFF
DNA: TGTGCCAGCATCCTTACCGGGACAGGGAACACCGGGGAGCTGTTTTTT

D: TRBD2
V: TRBV29-1
J: TRBJ2-3
size: NA
CDR3: CSVVPYRGGFTDTQYF
DNA: TGCAGCGTTGTTCCCTATCGGGGGGGTTTCACAGATACGCAGTATTTT

D: NA
V: TRBV11-2
J: TRBJ2-3
size: NA
CDR3: CASSLPRASTDTQYF
DNA: TGTGCCAGCAGCTTACCCAGGGCAAGCACAGATACGCAGTATTTT

D: NA
V: TRBV28
J: TRBJ2-2
size: NA
CDR3: CASSSLGGHTGELFF
DNA: TGTGCCAGCAGTTCGCTTGGGGGACACACCGGGGAGCTGTTTTTT